What follows are 18 T cell receptor beta chains derived from one specimen sequenced in a study of T cells expressing NK-cell markers. TCRdb derives one entry per CDR3 protein from the 5' RACE reads, leaving out DNA. The sample includes fewer than 550,000 distinct CDR3 sequences. Specimen: blood T cells: a sorted CD56 or NKG2C T cell subset, CD4+ or CD8+ T cells, or bulk PBMC T cells (not recorded which). Source of these receptors: a woman between 45 and 60 years old in good health.

This chain links TRBV4-1 with TRBJ1-4; TCRdb gives TRBD1 as the D gene, but with no DNA this cannot be confirmed. The germline V gene encodes CDR1 MGHRA and CDR2 YSYEKL. The CDR3 runs to 17 residues. Here the CDR3 reads CASSQVQVARSQRKLFF.

The chain has TRBV3-1 and TRBJ2-1; checking the TCRdb D call of TRBD2 is not possible without DNA. The CDR3 spans 17 residues. Looked up from germline, CDR1 is LGHDT and CDR2 is YNNKEL (reference sequence). The CDR3 protein is CASSHDPGLAGSNEQFF.

The chain has TRBV20-1 and TRBJ2-3; TCRdb reports TRBD2, a call that lacks DNA to check it against. The CDR3 contains 13 residues. Germline V CDR1 and CDR2: DFQATT, SNEGSKA (reference sequence). CDR3 sequence: CSARGQAGAAQYF.

This chain connects TRBV5-1 to TRBJ2-5; with no DNA, the TCRdb D assignment of TRBD1 cannot be verified. The CDR3 sequence is 15 residues long. Germline CDR1 is SGHRS and CDR2 is YFSETQ. This CDR3 is CASSLVGGALETQYF.

The rearrangement links TRBV10-3 to TRBJ2-3; TCRdb picks TRBD2, but there is no DNA to check that call. Germline loops: CDR1 ENHRY, CDR2 SYGVKD. This CDR3 has 13 residues. The CDR3 loop reads CAISPAGRDTQYF.

CDR3: CASSFAGGGQFF. The V gene is TRBV11-2, the J gene TRBJ2-1; TCRdb selects TRBD2, and the lack of DNA leaves this call unchecked. The CDR3 is 12 amino acids. Germline V gives CDR1 SGHAT, CDR2 FQNNGV.

This chain connects TRBV5-1 to TRBJ2-1; the TCRdb D gene call, TRBD1, has no DNA to confirm it. This CDR3 is built from 16 residues. Germline values: CDR1 SGHRS, CDR2 YFSETQ. The chain's CDR3 is CASSAEGVPSYNEQFF.

V gene TRBV7-9 combines with J gene TRBJ2-7. The CDR3 length is 14 residues. The germline CDR1 and CDR2 sequences are SEHNR and FQNEAQ (reference sequence). The CDR3 protein is CASSQSDGTYEQYF.

The J gene is TRBJ1-1, the V gene TRBV30; TCRdb gives TRBD1 as the D gene, but with no DNA this cannot be confirmed. This CDR3 has 13 residues. Germline CDR1 reads GTSNPN; CDR2 reads SVGIG (reference sequence). Here the CDR3 reads CAWNSGGGTEAFF.

The chain couples TRBV12-3 or TRBV12-4 to TRBJ2-4; TCRdb indicates TRBD1, and absent DNA this call remains unverified. The CDR3 consists of 13 residues. The CDR3 protein is CASRSGGKNIQYF.

V gene TRBV4-2 combines with J gene TRBJ2-1; the D call of TRBD1 rests on TCRdb alone, since no DNA is present to check it. The CDR3 is 13 amino acids. Germline V gene data show CDR1 as LGHNA and CDR2 as YNFKEQ. The CDR3 sequence is CASSPDSGWEQFF.

V gene TRBV7-6 combines with J gene TRBJ2-2; TCRdb proposes TRBD1, but this gene call is untestable without DNA. There are 14 residues in the CDR3. CDR1 and CDR2 from the germline V gene are SGHVS and FNYEAQ. CDR3 protein: CASKGTPLTGELFF. The complete variable domain, with remaining parts taken from reference TRBV7-6 and TRBJ2-2, reads GAGVSQSPRYKVTKRGQDVALRCDPISGHVSLYWYRQALGQGPEFLTYFNYEAQQDKSGLPNDRFSAERPEGSISTLTIQRTEQRDSAMYRCASKGTPLTGELFFGEGSRLTVL.

The CDR3 region is CASSYSITSGRARYNEQFF. The chain recombines TRBV6-5 with TRBJ2-1; no DNA is available, so the TRBD2 call from TCRdb remains unchecked. Germline lookup yields CDR1 MNHEY and CDR2 SVGAGI. This CDR3 spans 19 amino acids.

The chain uses TRBV9 and TRBJ2-1; TCRdb's D call, TRBD1, is unchecked because there is no DNA. Germline V gene lookup returns CDR1 SGDLS and CDR2 YYNGEE. The CDR3 loop spans 16 amino acids. CDR3 sequence: CASSPRGIGGSNEQFF. The full variable domain, rest sourced from reference TRBV9 and TRBJ2-1, is DSGVTQTPKHLITATGQRVTLRCSPRSGDLSVYWYQQSLDQGLQFLIQYYNGEERAKGNILERFSAQQFPDLHSELNLSSLELGDSALYFCASSPRGIGGSNEQFFGPGTRLTVL.

The chain joins TRBV3-1 to TRBJ1-2; the D call from TCRdb, TRBD1, cannot be confirmed without DNA. CDR3 length: 13 residues. The germline V gene encodes CDR1 LGHDT and CDR2 YNNKEL (reference sequence). CDR3 sequence reads: CASSAGAHYGYTF.

The rearrangement links TRBV14 to TRBJ2-2; TCRdb's D call of TRBD2 is untestable without DNA. Per germline, CDR1 SGHDN and CDR2 FVKESK. The CDR3 spans 14 residues. The CDR3 loop reads CASRVGRGTGELFF. Combining the CDR3 with reference TRBV14 and TRBJ2-2 gives the whole variable domain EAGVTQFPSHSVIEKGQTVTLRCDPISGHDNLYWYRRVMGKEIKFLLHFVKESKQDESGMPNNRFLAERTGGTYSTLKVQPAELEDSGVYFCASRVGRGTGELFFGEGSRLTVL.

The chain recombines TRBV9 with TRBJ2-1; checking the TCRdb D call of TRBD2 is not possible without DNA. Germline assignment: CDR1 SGDLS and CDR2 YYNGEE. The CDR3 is made up of 17 amino acids. Here the CDR3 reads CASSHGTSGRAVNEQFF.

This CDR3 is CASRRGANEKLFF. The J gene is TRBJ1-4, the V gene TRBV21-1. TRBV21-1 is shown as a pseudogene. This CDR3 spans 13 amino acids.